These T cell receptor beta chains were read from a single sample in a study of vaccination and CD4 T cells after COVID-19. These receptors lack a known antigen. TCRdb re-called the PCR reads with MiXCR, one entry per CDR3 protein. The sample lists under 15,000 distinct CDR3 sequences; 61% were seen once. Sequenced material: CD4+ T cells from blood, cultured in vitro. The receptors shown here come from a human donor who had recovered from COVID-19. CDR3s include the opening cysteine and the closing phenylalanine or tryptophan. D genes are given only for firm matches. Some rows mark clone size as missing; the rest say once, few, many or name a class of expanded clone.

J gene,V gene,D gene,clone size,CDR3 DNA,CDR3 protein
TRBJ2-7,TRBV6-1,-,few,TGTGCCAGCAGTGAAGCGGGGGTAGCGTTATACGAGCAGTACTTC,CASSEAGVALYEQYF
TRBJ1-1,TRBV6-2/TRBV6-3,-,-,TGTGCCAGCAGCAAAGGGGGGGGGCCCTACACTGAAGCTTTCTTT,CASSKGGGPYTEAFF
TRBJ1-2,TRBV20-1,-,few,TGCAGTGCTAGAGATCGGCAGGGTGACTATGGCTACACCTTC,CSARDRQGDYGYTF
TRBJ1-2,TRBV6-2/TRBV6-3,-,few,TGTGCCAGCAGTTACGGTGTGGGAGCGCCTAACTATGGCTACACCTTC,CASSYGVGAPNYGYTF
TRBJ1-2,TRBV5-1,-,-,TGCGCCAGCAGCCCGGGGCAAGCGACTGGGGATCGAAACACCTTC,CASSPGQATGDRNTF
TRBJ2-2,TRBV27,-,-,TGTGCCAGCAGCTACGACAGCAGGGGGAGGAGCACCGGGGAGCTGTTTTTT,CASSYDSRGRSTGELFF
TRBJ1-5,TRBV6-5,-,-,TGTGCCAGCAGTTACGGGAGGGGTGGTCAGCCCCAGCATTTT,CASSYGRGGQPQHF
TRBJ1-2,TRBV5-6,TRBD1,-,TGTGCCAGCAGCTCGACAGGGCGAGATGGCTACACCTTC,CASSSTGRDGYTF
TRBJ2-5,TRBV2,-,large,TGTGCCAGCGGAACCGACGGGCAGGAGACCCAGTACTTC,CASGTDGQETQYF
TRBJ1-2,TRBV5-4,-,once,TGTGCCAGCAGCCCCTCCGGAGGGGCCGGCTATGGCTACACCTTC,CASSPSGGAGYGYTF